This TCR beta chain is drawn from a study of blood T cells in healthy people across ages. Donors ranged from roughly 6 to 90 years old and were healthy Caucasians in Russia. This CDR3 comprises 12 residues. Germline lookup yields CDR1 MNHEY and CDR2 SVGEGT. Primed by a sample-barcoded 5' primer and a J-beta primer mix, a second PCR proceeded for about 7 to 11 cycles. TCRdb re-called the 5' RACE reads with MiXCR, one entry per CDR3 protein. The sample records hundreds of thousands of distinct CDR3 sequences, just under 25% being singletons. For this clonotype: One junction end does not reproduce the germline sequence, and a read error may be involved.

This same sample was also part of a study on T cells of mothers and their children. That source notes: Using the M1S primer, the second PCR added sample barcodes along with 2-4 random nucleotides.

Sequences were obtained from blood. The receptor comes from a boy younger than 18 in good health. This rearrangement joins TRBV6-2 or TRBV6-3 to TRBJ1-1; D not certain. The CDR3 DNA reads as TGTGCCAGTTCCAAGGGATACACTGAAGCTTCCTTT. It is translated as CASSKGYTEASF.